These 3 T cell receptor beta chains came from one sample sequenced in a study of shared clonotypes between healthy human individuals. Clones were read by immunoSEQ multiplex PCR, and TCRdb kept only the in-frame ones, dropping some. The sample has approximately 2,000,000 clones, about 90% seen once. The sequencing input was naive CD4+ T cells from PBMCs. As to subset: CD45RA+ positively selected. The receptors come from a man between 18 and 29 years old in good health. Some clones in this sample may be carry-over from other donors' samples.

V and J are TRBV28 and TRBJ1-4, with 10 bases lining up with TRBD1. This CDR3 contains 16 residues. Germline CDR1 and CDR2: MDHEN and SYDVKM. With 5 bases clipped from V and 10 bases from J, the junction kept 13 bases outside the gene matches. In DNA form, the CDR3 reads TGTGCCAGCAGTCCTTCTCCGGGACAGGGGATGGGAAAACTGTTTTTT. Protein: CASSPSPGQGMGKLFF.

The chain links TRBV11-3 to TRBJ2-4; 7 nucleotides align to TRBD1. The junction had 11 bases not matched to a gene; V was cut back by 5 bases and J by 4 bases. Germline CDR1 SGHNT, CDR2 YENEEA. This CDR3 has 16 residues. The CDR3 protein is CASSTYRDREKNIQYF. The CDR3 DNA reads as TGTGCCAGCAGCACATATCGGGACAGAGAGAAAAACATTCAGTACTTC.

The rearrangement uses TRBV5-6 and TRBJ2-7; D might be TRBD1 (7 bases). Germline V CDR1 and CDR2: SGHDT, YYEEEE. V was clipped by 1 base and J by 2 bases, with 16 bases between them. The length of the CDR3 is 16 residues. The CDR3 loop is CASSLFHDREAYEQYF. In DNA form, the CDR3 reads TGTGCCAGCAGCTTGTTTCACGACAGGGAGGCCTACGAGCAGTACTTC.